Listed below are T cell receptor beta chains from one sample, sequenced in a study of control samples from healthy donors and cancer patients. Repertoires were generated with immunoSEQ multiplex PCR, while TCRdb's copy carries only in-frame clones and drops some. This table holds approximately 50,000 clones, about 95% found once. The sample taken for sequencing was blood. These receptors all stem from a young man in good health. Both conserved end residues are trimmed from each CDR3. Each record gives: J gene, CDR3 length, clone size, V gene, CDR3 protein. Clone sizes are given selectively: once, few, many, or a class where the clone is expanded.

TRBJ2-7	15	-	TRBV9	ASSVGARGTDSYEQY
TRBJ2-1	13	-	TRBV7-6	ASSVSGQAYNEQF
TRBJ2-7	12	-	TRBV7-8	ASSLGAGNGEQY
TRBJ2-5	16	-	TRBV10-3	ALPKPGTSGGRQETQY
TRBJ2-1	13	-	TRBV9	ASSASGGLGDEQF
TRBJ1-2	12	-	TRBV7-9	ASSLAAGYYGYT
TRBJ2-2	11	-	TRBV4-1	ASSQPLEGELF
TRBJ1-6	13	-	TRBV19	ASTTPRNYNSPLH
TRBJ2-7	11	-	TRBV20-1	SASPASSYEQY
TRBJ2-7	12	-	TRBV5-1	ASSLASRVYEQY
TRBJ2-3	14	-	TRBV14	ASSQDTGFSTDTQY
TRBJ2-3	10	-	TRBV9	ASSVSVDTQY
TRBJ2-7	13	-	TRBV5-1	ASSFGTSGIDEQY
TRBJ2-1	14	-	TRBV27	ASSYGSGRGDNEQF
TRBJ2-1	13	-	TRBV29-1	SVVRREGVEDEQF
TRBJ2-1	13	-	TRBV28	ASSPGLAAYNEQF
TRBJ2-1	12	-	TRBV3-1/TRBV3-2	ASSQAGEGLEQF
TRBJ2-2	15	once	TRBV28	ASRQGRGGGATGELF
TRBJ2-7	12	-	TRBV3-1/TRBV3-2	ASSQVSGSYEQY
TRBJ1-6	13	once	TRBV3-1/TRBV3-2	ASSRESRYNSPLH
TRBJ1-6	14	-	TRBV2	ASGLPDGTGNSPLH
TRBJ2-1	15	-	TRBV5-1	ASSPGTSSSWVDEQF
TRBJ1-1	13	once	TRBV5-1	ASSPNVGVHTEAF
TRBJ2-5	14	-	TRBV25-1	ASSDGTSGSRETQY
TRBJ1-5	14	-	TRBV7-2	ASSFVPGQGSQPQH
TRBJ2-1	13	-	TRBV20-1	SASKVDSGYNEQF
TRBJ1-2	10	-	TRBV18	ASSPGNYGYT
TRBJ1-4	12	-	TRBV3-1/TRBV3-2	ASSQAHTGGKLF
TRBJ2-7	13	-	TRBV18	ASSPSWDRDNEQY
TRBJ1-3	14	-	TRBV14	ASSQDTLGAGNTIY
TRBJ2-1	12	-	TRBV5-4	ASSERAGVNEQF
TRBJ2-1	11	-	TRBV27	ASSLSHSGEQF
TRBJ2-1	14	-	TRBV5-5	ASSWGAGQHRNEQF
TRBJ2-2	14	-	TRBV7-6	ASSLGTSGKTGELF
TRBJ2-1	14	-	TRBV5-1	ASSLIAGGPYNEQF
TRBJ2-7	15	-	TRBV9	ASSRCRTSGQFCEQY
TRBJ2-1	15	few	TRBV4-1	ASSQPPRAISYNEQF
TRBJ2-1	16	-	TRBV29-1	SGAGTSGTRGARNEQF
TRBJ2-5	13	-	TRBV2	ASSGGLAGVETQY
TRBJ2-5	12	-	TRBV19	ASRKTSGGETQY
TRBJ2-3	14	-	TRBV5-1	ASSFTSGRSTDTQY
TRBJ1-2	13	-	TRBV7-2	ASRAGQVLNYGYT
TRBJ2-1	15	-	TRBV5-1	ASSLGQAGGPYNEQF
TRBJ1-4	9	-	TRBV18	ASSPGEKLF
TRBJ1-2	10	-	TRBV27	ASSLGGDGYT
TRBJ1-1	12	-	TRBV5-1	ASSLQGGWTEAF
TRBJ2-7	13	-	TRBV7-2	ASRRGGANSYEQY
TRBJ1-1	13	once	TRBV7-3	ASSLTATMNTEAF
TRBJ1-1	9	-	TRBV2	ASSPQGGAF
TRBJ1-4	14	-	TRBV6-6	ASSYNQGLLAEKLF
TRBJ2-3	14	-	TRBV19	ASSPGLAGGTDTQY
TRBJ2-3	16	-	TRBV2	ASSETSGRGGSTDTQY
TRBJ1-2	10	once	TRBV6-2/TRBV6-3	ASSTGGYGYT
TRBJ2-1	14	-	TRBV6-5	ASSYSRLAGRDEQF